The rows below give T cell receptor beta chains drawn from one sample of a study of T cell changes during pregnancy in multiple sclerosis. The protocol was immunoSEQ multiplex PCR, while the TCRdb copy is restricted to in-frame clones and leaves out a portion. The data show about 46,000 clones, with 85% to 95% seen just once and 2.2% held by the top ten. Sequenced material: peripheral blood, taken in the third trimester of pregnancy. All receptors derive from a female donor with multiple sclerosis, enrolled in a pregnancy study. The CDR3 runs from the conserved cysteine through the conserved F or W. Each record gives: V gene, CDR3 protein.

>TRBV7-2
CASSLGTSGRVYEQYF
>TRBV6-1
CASSDELSTDTQYF
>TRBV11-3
CASSELAGVAGELFF
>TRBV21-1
CASSTLTLRGETQYF
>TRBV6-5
CASSYSEAPYEQYF
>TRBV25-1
CASSEYQGSLSGYTF
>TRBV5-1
CASSLGTGGGYTF
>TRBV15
CATSTDSLYSYEQYF
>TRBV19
CASAGLIGSGANVLTF
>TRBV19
CASSSSGTSGSDEQFF
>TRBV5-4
CASSLVGGVLWPMNTEAFF
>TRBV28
CATLIAGVATGELFF
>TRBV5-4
CASSLNGRGADTQYF
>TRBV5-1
CASSPEPSRPLSYEQYF
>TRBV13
CASSSPGSYNEQFF
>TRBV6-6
CASSYSGQGLGEQYF
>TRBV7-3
CASSTLSSGTQYF
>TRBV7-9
CASSLGSQGQRNYGYTF
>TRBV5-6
CASNPQGRDEQYF
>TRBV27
CASSPWDREMAEAFF
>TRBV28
CASTLGGTSSSNEQFF
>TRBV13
CASRGGSESAIIF
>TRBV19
CASSIRGDSSYEQYF
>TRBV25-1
CASSEQGYEQYF
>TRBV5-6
CASSFQTGNTIYF
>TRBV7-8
CASSKGGQGYNEQFF
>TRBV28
CASSFPGGQLREQFF
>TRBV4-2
CASSQGTSGSDEQYF
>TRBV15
CATSIGLAEGNEQFF
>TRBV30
CAWTWGDYGYTF
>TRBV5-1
CASSFTGIPGEPQHF
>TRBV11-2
CASSLGGGGGAYNEQFF
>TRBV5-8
CASSSETGSGNQPQHF
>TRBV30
CAWRPHTSGPYNEQFF
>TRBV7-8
CASRPDTKVEQYF
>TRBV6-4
CASSDSPTGELFF
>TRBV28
CASSFRAYEQYF
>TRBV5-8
CASSLGQLSNQPQHF